A single sample is the source of the 10 T cell receptor beta chains below, sequenced in a study of graft-versus-host responses after intestinal transplantation. The study plated some 200,000 CFSE-labeled responders with some 200,000 irradiated, violet-dye-labeled stimulators. The assay was immunoSEQ multiplex PCR, and TCRdb's table has in-frame clones only and misses some. The repertoire has over 2,000 clones, 25% to 30% of them found once; the top ten carry roughly 5.2%. This material consisted of alloreactive CD8+ T cells from a mixed lymphocyte reaction culture, taken before transplantation. Noted subset: CFSE-low proliferating T cells sorted from roughly six-day pre-transplant mixed lymphocyte reaction (GvH or HvG direction). The receptors here all came from a human patient who was an organ donor for intestinal transplantation.

J is TRBJ1-1 and V is TRBV19, with TRBD1 as a possible D gene (5 bases). The CDR3 is 15 amino acids. Germline V gene data show CDR1 as LNHDA and CDR2 as SQIVND (reference sequence). Trimming took 1 base from V and 7 from J, leaving 16 bases between them. The CDR3 sequence: CASSIGRFSGDEAFF. The CDR3 region has the DNA TGTGCCAGTAGTATAGGGCGGTTTTCGGGGGATGAAGCTTTCTTT.

V is TRBV18 and J is TRBJ1-6, with D tentatively TRBD1 (6 bases). From germline, CDR1 is KGHSH and CDR2 LQKENI. The V gene lost 3 bases and the J gene lost 6 bases, with 15 bases spanning the gap. The CDR3 has 16 amino acids. The CDR3 spells CASSPAGWTVNSPLHF. The CDR3 DNA is TGTGCCAGCTCACCCGCTGGGTGGACAGTTAATTCACCCCTCCACTTT. Full variable domain (outside the CDR3, taken from reference TRBV18 and TRBJ1-6): NAGVMQNPRHLVRRRGQEARLRCSPMKGHSHVYWYRQLPEEGLKFMVYLQKENIIDESGMPKERFSAEFPKEGPSILRIQQVVRGDSAAYFCASSPAGWTVNSPLHFGNGTRLTVT.

The chain is built from TRBV7-8 and TRBJ1-1; 9 nucleotides align to TRBD1. After removal of 5 bases from V and 1 base from J, the junction contained 5 bases not matched to a gene. CDR3 length: 15 amino acids. Germline V CDR1 and CDR2: SGHVS, FQNEAQ. In DNA, the CDR3 is TGTGCCAGCAGCAGCTACAGGGGGCCGAACACTGAAGCTTTCTTT. Translation gives CASSSYRGPNTEAFF. Complete variable domain (other parts from reference TRBV7-8 and TRBJ1-1): GAGVSQSPRYKVAKRGQDVALRCDPISGHVSLFWYQQALGQGPEFLTYFQNEAQLDKSGLPSDRFFAERPEGSVSTLKIQRTQQEDSAVYLCASSSYRGPNTEAFFGQGTRLTVV.

In this sample, this clone turned up a few times. The V and J genes are TRBV10-3 and TRBJ1-2; 8 nucleotides line up with TRBD1. The CDR3 contains 16 residues. Germline V gene data show CDR1 as ENHRY and CDR2 as SYGVKD. J lost 5 bases, V lost 7 bases, and 15 bases had no gene match. The CDR3 DNA is TGTGCCATCAACGGGGGGACAGGCCCCTTCGGGTATGGCTACACCTTC. Translation gives CAINGGTGPFGYGYTF.

This chain links TRBV5-4 with TRBJ2-1; TRBD2 matches 8 bases. Per germline, CDR1 SGHNT and CDR2 YYREEE (reference sequence). The trim removed 6 bases at V and 0 bases at J, leaving 5 bases unmatched. The CDR3 loop spans 15 amino acids. The CDR3 nucleotides read TGTGCCAGCAAATCGGGGACTAGCTCCTACAATGAGCAGTTCTTC. Protein: CASKSGTSSYNEQFF. The full variable domain, with the rest looked up from reference TRBV5-4 and TRBJ2-1, is ETGVTQSPTHLIKTRGQQVTLRCSSQSGHNTVSWYQQALGQGPQFIFQYYREEENGRGNFPPRFSGLQFPNYSSELNVNALELDDSALYLCASKSGTSSYNEQFFGPGTRLTVL.

The CDR3 DNA sequence: TGCGCCAGCAGCCAAGCCCGGGGGGCCCCCTACGAGCAGTACTTC. It translates to CASSQARGAPYEQYF. V usage is TRBV4-3 and J usage is TRBJ2-7; D perhaps matches TRBD2 (7 bases). The CDR3 has 15 residues. Germline CDR1 and CDR2: LGHNA and YSLEER. Trimming left V 1 base short and J 2 bases short, with 12 bases between.

This clone was counted between two and nine times. The chain links TRBV27 to TRBJ1-1, with D possibly TRBD1 on 5 matching bases. The germline CDR1 and CDR2 sequences are MNHEY and SMNVEV (reference sequence). The CDR3 consists of 14 residues. Trimming cost V 2 bases and J 0 bases, with 7 bases left between them. CDR3 sequence (DNA): TGTGCCAGCAGTTTAGCAGGGCTGAACACTGAAGCTTTCTTT. It codes for CASSLAGLNTEAFF.

V and J are TRBV27 and TRBJ2-7; 8 positions agree with TRBD1. The germline V gene encodes CDR1 MNHEY and CDR2 SMNVEV (reference sequence). The CDR3 is made up of 15 amino acids. With 5 bases clipped from V and 2 bases from J, the junction kept 8 bases outside the gene matches. The CDR3 spells CASSVHATGAYEQYF. The CDR3 DNA follows: TGTGCCAGCAGTGTCCATGCGACAGGGGCCTACGAGCAGTACTTC.

This clone was recorded a few times. The chain uses TRBV30 and TRBJ2-5, with 15 bases matching TRBD2. Germline lookup yields CDR1 GTSNPN and CDR2 SVGIG (reference sequence). The CDR3 spans 16 residues. The V gene end was trimmed by 2 bases and the J gene end by 5 bases; junction bases not matched to a gene: 6. The CDR3 nucleotides are TGTGCCTGGAGTACGGGACTAGCGGGGGGCGGGGAGACCCAGTACTTC. Its translation: CAWSTGLAGGGETQYF.

This clone is deemed large. The chain couples TRBV5-6 to TRBJ1-4; no definite D call. Germline V gene data show CDR1 as SGHDT and CDR2 as YYEEEE. The CDR3 sequence is 13 residues long. V lost 0 bases and J 6 bases, leaving 6 bases between the germline ends. The CDR3 DNA follows: TGTGCCAGCAGCTTGGAGGCGGATGAAAAACTGTTTTTT. Protein sequence: CASSLEADEKLFF.